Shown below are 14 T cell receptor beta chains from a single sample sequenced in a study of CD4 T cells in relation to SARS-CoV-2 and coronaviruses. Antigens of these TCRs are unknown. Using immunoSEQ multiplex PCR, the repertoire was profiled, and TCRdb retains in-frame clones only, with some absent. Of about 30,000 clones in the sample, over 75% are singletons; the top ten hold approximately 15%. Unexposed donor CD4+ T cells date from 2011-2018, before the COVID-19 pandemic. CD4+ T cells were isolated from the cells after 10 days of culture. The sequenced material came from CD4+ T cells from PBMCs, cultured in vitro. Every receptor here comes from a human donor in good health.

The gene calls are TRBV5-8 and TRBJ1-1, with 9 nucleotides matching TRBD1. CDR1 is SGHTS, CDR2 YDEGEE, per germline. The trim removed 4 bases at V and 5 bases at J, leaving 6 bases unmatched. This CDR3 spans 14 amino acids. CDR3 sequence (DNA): TGTGCCAGCAGCAACAGGGGGCGCGTGACTGAAGCTTTCTTT. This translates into CASSNRGRVTEAFF.

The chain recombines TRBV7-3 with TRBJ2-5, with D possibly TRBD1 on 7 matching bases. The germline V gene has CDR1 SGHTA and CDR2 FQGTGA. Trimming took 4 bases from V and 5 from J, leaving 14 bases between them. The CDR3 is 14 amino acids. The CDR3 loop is CASSSRGARETQYF. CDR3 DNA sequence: TGTGCCAGCAGCTCCAGGGGGGCCCGGGAGACCCAGTACTTC. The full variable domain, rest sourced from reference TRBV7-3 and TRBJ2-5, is GAGVSQTPSNKVTEKGKYVELRCDPISGHTALYWYRQSLGQGPEFLIYFQGTGAADDSGLPNDRFFAVRPEGSVSTLKIQRTERGDSAVYLCASSSRGARETQYFGPGTRLLVL.

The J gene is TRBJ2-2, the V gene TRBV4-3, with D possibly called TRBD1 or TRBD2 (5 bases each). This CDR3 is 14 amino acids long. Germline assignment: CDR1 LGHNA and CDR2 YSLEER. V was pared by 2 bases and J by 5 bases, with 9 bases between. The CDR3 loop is CASSQWDGTGELFF. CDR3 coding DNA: TGCGCCAGCAGCCAATGGGACGGGACCGGGGAGCTGTTTTTT.

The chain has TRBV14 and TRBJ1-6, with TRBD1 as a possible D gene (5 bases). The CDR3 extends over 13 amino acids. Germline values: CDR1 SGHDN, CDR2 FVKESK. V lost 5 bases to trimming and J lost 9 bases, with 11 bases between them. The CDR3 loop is CASSGRDPSPLHF. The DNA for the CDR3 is TGTGCCAGCAGCGGCAGGGATCCTTCACCCCTCCACTTT.

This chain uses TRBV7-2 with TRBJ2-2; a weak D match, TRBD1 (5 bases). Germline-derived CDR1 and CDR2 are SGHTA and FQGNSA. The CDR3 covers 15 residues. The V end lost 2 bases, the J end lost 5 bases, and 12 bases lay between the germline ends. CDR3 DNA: TGTGCCAGCAGCTTAACTGGTCAGGGAACCGGGGAGCTGTTTTTT. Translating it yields CASSLTGQGTGELFF.

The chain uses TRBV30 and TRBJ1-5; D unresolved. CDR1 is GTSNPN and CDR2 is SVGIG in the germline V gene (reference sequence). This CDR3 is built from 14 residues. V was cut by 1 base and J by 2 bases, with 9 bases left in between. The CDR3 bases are TGTGCCTGGAGTGCGGGCAGCGGCAATCAGCCCCAGCATTTT. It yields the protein CAWSAGSGNQPQHF.

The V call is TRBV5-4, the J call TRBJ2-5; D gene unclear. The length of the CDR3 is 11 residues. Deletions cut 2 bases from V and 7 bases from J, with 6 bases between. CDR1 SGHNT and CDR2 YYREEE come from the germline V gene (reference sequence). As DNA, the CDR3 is TGTGCCAGCAGCTTCTTCGGGACCCAGTACTTC. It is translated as CASSFFGTQYF.

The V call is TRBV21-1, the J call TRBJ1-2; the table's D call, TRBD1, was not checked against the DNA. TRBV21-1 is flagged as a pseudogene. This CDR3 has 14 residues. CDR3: CASSKLETGDGYTF. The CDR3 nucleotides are TGTGCCAGCAGCAAACTTGAGACAGGGGACGGCTACACCTTC.

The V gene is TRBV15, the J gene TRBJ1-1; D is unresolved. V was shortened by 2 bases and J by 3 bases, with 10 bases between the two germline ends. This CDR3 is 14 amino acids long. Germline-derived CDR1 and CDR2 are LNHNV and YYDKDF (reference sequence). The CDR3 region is CATSRTGRDTEAFF. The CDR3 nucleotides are TGTGCCACCAGCAGAACCGGAAGGGACACTGAAGCTTTCTTT.

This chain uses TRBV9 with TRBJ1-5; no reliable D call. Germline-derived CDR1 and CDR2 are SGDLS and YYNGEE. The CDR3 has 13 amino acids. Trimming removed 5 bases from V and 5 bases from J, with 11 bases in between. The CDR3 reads CASSKREDQPQHF. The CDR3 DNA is TGTGCCAGCAGTAAAAGGGAGGATCAGCCCCAGCATTTT.

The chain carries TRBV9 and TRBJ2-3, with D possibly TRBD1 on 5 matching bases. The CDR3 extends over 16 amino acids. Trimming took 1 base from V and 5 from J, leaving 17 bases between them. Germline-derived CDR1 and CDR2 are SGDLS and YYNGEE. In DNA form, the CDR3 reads TGTGCCAGCAGCGTATTACAGGCCCCCCTGGGAGATACGCAGTATTTT. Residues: CASSVLQAPLGDTQYF. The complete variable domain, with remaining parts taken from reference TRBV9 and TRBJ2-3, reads DSGVTQTPKHLITATGQRVTLRCSPRSGDLSVYWYQQSLDQGLQFLIQYYNGEERAKGNILERFSAQQFPDLHSELNLSSLELGDSALYFCASSVLQAPLGDTQYFGPGTRLTVL.

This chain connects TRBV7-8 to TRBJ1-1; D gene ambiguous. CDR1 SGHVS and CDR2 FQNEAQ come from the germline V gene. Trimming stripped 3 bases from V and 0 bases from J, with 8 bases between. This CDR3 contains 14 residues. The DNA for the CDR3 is TGTGCCAGCAGCTTTCGGCGCCTGAACACTGAAGCTTTCTTT. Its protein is CASSFRRLNTEAFF.

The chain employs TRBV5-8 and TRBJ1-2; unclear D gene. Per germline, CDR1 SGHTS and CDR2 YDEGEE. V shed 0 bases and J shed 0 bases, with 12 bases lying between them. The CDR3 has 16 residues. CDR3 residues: CASSLAMGGANYGYTF. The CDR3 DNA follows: TGTGCCAGCAGCTTGGCCATGGGAGGTGCTAACTATGGCTACACCTTC.

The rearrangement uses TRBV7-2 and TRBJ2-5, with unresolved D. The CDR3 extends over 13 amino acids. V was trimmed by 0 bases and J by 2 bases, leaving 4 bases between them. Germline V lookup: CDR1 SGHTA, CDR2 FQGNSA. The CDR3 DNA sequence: TGTGCCAGCAGCTTAGCGAAGCAAGAGACCCAGTACTTC. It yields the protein CASSLAKQETQYF.